Following are 31 T cell receptor beta chains from one sample sequenced in a study of cytomegalovirus exposure and HLA in healthy donors. This PCR relied on a set of 60 Vbeta primers and 13 Jbeta primers. TCRdb keeps only in-frame clones here, not all; method: immunoSEQ multiplex PCR. The table has 150,000 to 200,000 clones, about 80% seen once. Source material: PBMCs. All receptors derive from a man aged 50 to 59 in good health and CMV-seropositive.

The J gene is TRBJ1-1, the V gene TRBV6-1; tentatively, D is TRBD1 (5 bases). The V end lost 7 bases, the J end lost 4 bases, and 19 bases lay between the germline ends. CDR3 length: 15 amino acids. Germline CDR1 is MNHNS and CDR2 is SASEGT. CDR3 DNA: TGTGCCAGCACCCAAATTACGACAGTCCCCACTGAAGCTTTCTTT. Its protein product is CASTQITTVPTEAFF.

The rearrangement uses TRBV5-6 and TRBJ1-2; no firm D call. Germline loops: CDR1 SGHDT, CDR2 YYEEEE. This CDR3 comprises 14 residues. The V end was cut by 0 bases, the J end by 6 bases, with 12 bases between. DNA of the CDR3: TGTGCCAGCAGCTTGGGGACTTTCGGGGATGGCTACACCTTC. It is translated as CASSLGTFGDGYTF.

This clone was observed a few times. Other DNA sequences in this specimen translate into the identical CDR3. This chain links TRBV5-6 with TRBJ1-4, with TRBD1 matching over 9 bases. The germline CDR1 and CDR2 sequences are SGHDT and YYEEEE. The CDR3 spans 14 residues. J was trimmed by 7 bases and V by 3 bases; bases with no gene match: 4. This CDR3 reads CASSSGTGSEKLFF. In DNA, the CDR3 is TGTGCCAGCAGCTCCGGGACAGGGAGTGAAAAACTGTTTTTT.

This clone was recorded a few times. This chain links TRBV19 with TRBJ1-1; perhaps TRBD1 as D (6 bases). Germline V CDR1 and CDR2: LNHDA, SQIVND (reference sequence). The CDR3 runs to 13 residues. V was shortened by 6 bases and J by 1 base, with 9 bases between the two germline ends. The CDR3 DNA reads as TGTGCCAGTAGGGGACAACCGAACACTGAAGCTTTCTTT. Its protein product is CASRGQPNTEAFF. The entire variable domain, with the rest obtained from reference TRBV19 and TRBJ1-1, is as follows: DGGITQSPKYLFRKEGQNVTLSCEQNLNHDAMYWYRQDPGQGLRLIYYSQIVNDFQKGDIAEGYSVSREKKESFPLTVTSAQKNPTAFYLCASRGQPNTEAFFGQGTRLTVV.

The rearrangement joins TRBV30 to TRBJ2-5; 9 nucleotides agree with TRBD2. CDR1 is GTSNPN, CDR2 SVGIG, per germline (reference sequence). This CDR3 comprises 17 residues. V was clipped by 0 bases and J by 1 base; unmatched bases: 9. CDR3 sequence: CAWSVRAERGVQETQYF. The CDR3 DNA reads as TGTGCCTGGAGTGTAAGGGCCGAGCGGGGGGTCCAAGAGACCCAGTACTTC.

The V call is TRBV14, the J call TRBJ2-6, with D uncertain. In germline, CDR1 is SGHDN, CDR2 FVKESK. The CDR3 length is 14 residues. V gave up 1 base and J gave up 1 base, with 2 bases separating them. The CDR3 DNA reads TGTGCCAGCAGCCAAGTATCTGGGGCCAACGTCCTGACTTTC. It yields the protein CASSQVSGANVLTF.

V and J are TRBV9 and TRBJ1-3; the D gene is possibly TRBD1 (6 bases). The CDR3 extends over 14 amino acids. Trimming pared 4 bases from V and 7 bases from J, leaving 15 bases between. Per germline, CDR1 SGDLS and CDR2 YYNGEE. The CDR3 nucleotides read TGTGCCAGCAGCCCGCAGGGGCAAGTGAACACCATATATTTT. Its protein is CASSPQGQVNTIYF.

The chain carries TRBV5-6 and TRBJ1-1; 8 bases align to TRBD1. The trim removed 4 bases at V and 5 bases at J, leaving 7 bases unmatched. Germline-derived CDR1 and CDR2 are SGHDT and YYEEEE. The CDR3 length is 14 residues. The CDR3 sequence: CASSRPGGGTEAFF. For the CDR3, the DNA is TGTGCCAGCAGCCGCCCAGGGGGCGGGACTGAAGCTTTCTTT.

This rearrangement joins TRBV6-5 to TRBJ1-2; D ambiguous. The CDR3 runs to 13 residues. CDR1 is MNHEY and CDR2 is SVGAGI in the germline V gene. The ends were cut back, 5 bases at V and 5 bases at J, with 12 bases in the middle. DNA for the CDR3: TGTGCCAGCAGTCAGACACCGGGGTATGGCTACACCTTC. Its translation: CASSQTPGYGYTF.

The chain combines TRBV2 with TRBJ1-6; perhaps TRBD1 as D (5 bases). Trimming left V 6 bases short and J 9 bases short, with 18 bases between. Per germline, CDR1 SNHLY and CDR2 FYNNEI. The CDR3 is 15 amino acids. CDR3 sequence (DNA): TGTGCCAGCAGGCCACAGGCCAATAGGGTTTCACCCCTCCACTTT. Translation gives CASRPQANRVSPLHF.

The chain recombines TRBV11-3 with TRBJ2-3; 10 positions agree with TRBD2. V trimming: 1 base; J trimming: 2 bases; junction bases outside the gene matches: 6. Germline lookup yields CDR1 SGHNT and CDR2 YENEEA. CDR3 size: 17 residues. The CDR3: CASSLVRLAGVTDTQYF. The CDR3 DNA reads TGTGCCAGCAGCTTAGTGAGGCTAGCGGGGGTCACAGATACGCAGTATTTT.

The chain employs TRBV6-1 and TRBJ2-2; unclear D gene. This CDR3 contains 14 residues. Trimming removed 3 bases from V and 0 bases from J, with 5 bases in between. From germline, CDR1 is MNHNS and CDR2 SASEGT. CDR3 nucleotides: TGTGCCAGCAGTGAGAAGCCGAACACCGGGGAGCTGTTTTTT. It translates to CASSEKPNTGELFF.

This clone appeared a single time. This chain links TRBV2 with TRBJ2-7, with D tentatively TRBD2 (5 bases). The CDR3 has 14 amino acids. CDR1 and CDR2 from the germline V gene are SNHLY and FYNNEI. Between the trimmed V and J ends, which lost 5 bases and 2 bases, there was a span of 13 bases. CDR3 amino acids: CASSKTGYTYEQYF. The CDR3 DNA follows: TGTGCCAGCAGTAAGACGGGATATACCTACGAGCAGTACTTC.

The V call is TRBV28, the J call TRBJ1-5, with 8 bases aligning to TRBD1. The ends lost 7 bases at V and 9 bases at J; junction bases unmatched: 14. CDR1 MDHEN and CDR2 SYDVKM come from the germline V gene. CDR3 length: 15 residues. This CDR3 is CASTGQGGWKRPQHF. CDR3 bases: TGTGCCAGCACTGGACAGGGAGGGTGGAAACGGCCCCAGCATTTT.

This clone has more than one count but fewer than ten. The chain uses TRBV6-1 and TRBJ1-6; the match to TRBD1 covers 7 bases. The CDR3 is made up of 14 amino acids. In germline, CDR1 is MNHNS, CDR2 SASEGT. J was trimmed by 11 bases and V by 5 bases; bases with no gene match: 9. CDR3 residues: CASSRGYTGAPLHF. The CDR3 bases are TGTGCCAGCAGTCGCGGATATACAGGGGCACCCCTCCACTTT.

This sequence joins TRBV5-1 and TRBJ2-1; D perhaps matches TRBD2 (5 bases). V lost 1 base to trimming and J lost 8 bases, with 13 bases between them. This CDR3 contains 14 residues. Looked up from germline, CDR1 is SGHRS and CDR2 is YFSETQ. This chain's CDR3 is CASSLIRGWDEQFF. CDR3 DNA sequence: TGCGCCAGCAGCTTGATCCGCGGGTGGGATGAGCAGTTCTTC.

J is TRBJ1-2 and V is TRBV7-8; tentatively, D is TRBD1 (5 bases). The CDR3 totals 14 residues. Germline-derived CDR1 and CDR2 are SGHVS and FQNEAQ. V lost 5 bases and J 2 bases, leaving 12 bases between the germline ends. Written as DNA, the CDR3 is TGTGCCAGCAGCCTACAGGAACTCAACTATGGCTACACCTTC. Its protein product is CASSLQELNYGYTF.

The chain couples TRBV28 to TRBJ1-1, with a weak D call TRBD1 (5 bases). The CDR3 has 14 amino acids. Deletions cut 5 bases from V and 1 base from J, with 11 bases between. Per germline, CDR1 MDHEN and CDR2 SYDVKM. CDR3 protein: CASSLSTGNTEAFF. Written as DNA, the CDR3 is TGTGCCAGCAGTCTTTCAACAGGGAACACTGAAGCTTTCTTT.

The V and J genes are TRBV11-2 and TRBJ2-3, with a possible D match to TRBD2 (7 bases). The CDR3 length is 13 residues. Deletions cut 3 bases from V and 12 bases from J, with 16 bases between. Germline V CDR1 and CDR2: SGHAT, FQNNGV. Here the CDR3 reads CASSFEMGGHQYF. For the CDR3, the DNA is TGTGCCAGCAGCTTTGAGATGGGGGGGCATCAGTATTTT. Full variable domain (remainder filled in from reference TRBV11-2 and TRBJ2-3): EAGVAQSPRYKIIEKRQSVAFWCNPISGHATLYWYQQILGQGPKLLIQFQNNGVVDDSQLPKDRFSAERLKGVDSTLKIQPAKLEDSAVYLCASSFEMGGHQYFGPGTRLTVL.

The chain is built from TRBV2 and TRBJ2-5; D perhaps matches TRBD2 (6 bases). The V end was cut by 6 bases, the J end by 5 bases, with 16 bases between. CDR1 and CDR2 from the germline V gene are SNHLY and FYNNEI. This CDR3 is built from 14 residues. CDR3 protein: CASSGGTRAETQYF. The CDR3 coding sequence is TGTGCCAGCAGCGGAGGGACCCGCGCCGAGACCCAGTACTTC.

Of note for this clone: An end of the junction does not agree with germline; a read error may underlie this. This sample also contains other DNA sequences that code for the same CDR3. This chain links TRBV29-1 with TRBJ2-7; TRBD1 aligns across 8 bases. Germline loops: CDR1 SQVTM, CDR2 ANQGSEA. This CDR3 has 12 residues. Written as DNA, the CDR3 is TGCAGCGTTGAAGTGGACAGGGACGAGCAGTACTTT. Translating it yields CSVEVDRDEQYF.

For this clone: The CDR3 ends on some other residue instead of the conserved phenylalanine or tryptophan, so this is likely a read error. The V gene is TRBV7-9, the J gene TRBJ1-1; 7 nucleotides line up with TRBD1. J was trimmed by 0 bases and V by 7 bases; bases with no gene match: 5. Germline V lookup: CDR1 SEHNR, CDR2 FQNEAQ (reference sequence). The CDR3 runs to 14 residues. The CDR3 is CASITGTVNTEAFL. The CDR3 nucleotides read TGTGCCAGCATCACCGGGACAGTGAACACTGAAGCTTTCCTT.

Judged by abundance, this clone is medium-sized (0.01 to 0.1%). The chain employs TRBV6-4 and TRBJ2-1; 12 bases map to TRBD2. This CDR3 has 15 amino acids. J gave up 8 bases and V 3 bases, and 5 bases lay outside the gene matches. Germline lookup yields CDR1 MRHNA and CDR2 SNTAGT. For the CDR3, the DNA is TGTGCCAGCAGTGAGCTAGCGGGGGGGCAGGATGAGCAGTTCTTC. This gives the protein CASSELAGGQDEQFF.

The rearrangement joins TRBV13 to TRBJ2-3; 13 nucleotides match TRBD2. This CDR3 is 17 amino acids long. V gave up 5 bases and J gave up 2 bases; unmatched junction bases: 7. The germline CDR1 and CDR2 sequences are PRHDT and FYEKMQ (reference sequence). In nucleotides, the CDR3 is TGTGCCAGCAGCGTTGGACTAGCGGGGGCCTACACAGATACGCAGTATTTT. It encodes CASSVGLAGAYTDTQYF. The complete variable domain, with remaining parts taken from reference TRBV13 and TRBJ2-3, reads AAGVIQSPRHLIKEKRETATLKCYPIPRHDTVYWYQQGPGQDPQFLISFYEKMQSDKGSIPDRFSAQQFSDYHSELNMSSLELGDSALYFCASSVGLAGAYTDTQYFGPGTRLTVL.

The chain couples TRBV5-1 to TRBJ1-1, with 9 positions matching TRBD1. Trimming removed 2 bases from V and 1 base from J; junction bases left unmatched: 6. CDR1 and CDR2 from the germline V gene are SGHRS and YFSETQ. The CDR3 is 16 amino acids. CDR3 bases: TGCGCCAGCAGCTTAAAATCGGGACAGGGGAACACTGAAGCTTTCTTT. It encodes CASSLKSGQGNTEAFF.

The chain joins TRBV11-2 to TRBJ2-2; 9 positions match TRBD2. The CDR3 consists of 16 residues. The trim removed 2 bases at V and 4 bases at J, leaving 5 bases unmatched. The V gene's germline CDR1 is SGHAT and CDR2 FQNNGV. DNA of the CDR3: TGTGCCAGCAGCTTAAGGGGCGGGGGGGTCACCGGGGAGCTGTTTTTT. It translates to CASSLRGGGVTGELFF.

J is TRBJ2-2 and V is TRBV28; 7 bases are a match to TRBD1. Germline-derived CDR1 and CDR2 are MDHEN and SYDVKM. There are 16 residues in the CDR3. Trimming at V came to 8 bases and at J to 4 bases, leaving 13 bases not matched to a gene. The CDR3, as DNA: TGTGCCAGCCGGCAGGGACAGCCGCGAGGCACCGGGGAGCTGTTTTTT. This translates into CASRQGQPRGTGELFF.

This clone was counted a few times. The rearrangement links TRBV5-1 to TRBJ2-7, with 7 bases aligning to TRBD1. The CDR3 spans 15 residues. With 3 bases clipped from V and 3 bases from J, the junction kept 9 bases outside the gene matches. Germline loops: CDR1 SGHRS, CDR2 YFSETQ. CDR3 in amino acids: CASSWTPTGNYEQYF. Written as DNA, the CDR3 is TGCGCCAGCAGCTGGACCCCGACAGGGAACTACGAGCAGTACTTC.

This chain uses TRBV28 with TRBJ1-1; D not resolved. The ends were cut back, 6 bases at V and 1 base at J, with 12 bases in the middle. The germline V gene has CDR1 MDHEN and CDR2 SYDVKM. The CDR3 loop spans 14 amino acids. The CDR3 spells CASSPGGSNTEAFF. The CDR3 DNA reads as TGTGCCAGCAGCCCCGGCGGCTCGAACACTGAAGCTTTCTTT.

The genes are TRBV20-1 and TRBJ2-5; D remains ambiguous. V dropped 6 bases and J dropped 7 bases, with 12 bases sitting between them. The CDR3 consists of 11 residues. CDR1 is DFQATT, CDR2 SNEGSKA, per germline (reference sequence). This CDR3 is CSARSLGTQYF. For the CDR3, the DNA is TGCAGTGCAAGATCCCTCGGGACCCAGTACTTC.

V usage is TRBV6-6 and J usage is TRBJ1-6, with D hard to call. Per germline, CDR1 MNHNY and CDR2 SVGAGI (reference sequence). Trimming took 8 bases from V and 10 from J, leaving 21 bases between them. This CDR3 has 15 amino acids. CDR3 loop: CASGLIPLGGSPLHF. CDR3 DNA: TGTGCCAGCGGACTAATCCCCCTAGGCGGATCACCCCTCCACTTT.